This record looks at one T cell receptor beta chain sequence and its context. Mismatch with germline at one junction end may stem from a read error. In the original processing: The assay estimated nucleated cells by amplifying reference gene primers. The protocol was immunoSEQ multiplex PCR, while the TCRdb copy is restricted to in-frame clones and leaves out a portion. V, J and clone size are taken as reported in that table, and D and trimming were inferred from the DNA itself. The profile shows 71,000 or so clones, roughly 83% of them singletons. CDR3 length: 14 amino acids. Germline V lookup: CDR1 SGHTA, CDR2 FQGTGA. The entry originates in a study of blood T cell repertoires in COVID-19. On the study more broadly: The United States, Italy and Spain supplied acute and convalescent COVID-19 samples. In each case, the material was cDNA or gDNA derived from T cells, B-cell-depleted T cells, or PBMCs.

The sequenced sample was peripheral blood. This receptor was identified in a man between 65 and 79 years old with acute or convalescent COVID-19. The chain links TRBV7-3 to TRBJ2-5, with D tentatively TRBD1 (5 bases). The CDR3 region is CASSLGQGQETKYF. The DNA for the CDR3 is TGTGCCAGCAGCTTAGGGCAGGGCCAAGAGACCAAGTACTTC.